This TCR beta chain was sequenced for a study of PD-1 blockade in classical Hodgkin lymphoma (dated by TCRdb to about 2020). With respect to the entire study: Nivolumab dosing was 3 mg/kg intravenously every 2 weeks, continuing until either disease progression or unacceptable toxicity. The study used CyTOF and TCR beta sequencing to define a peripheral blood immune signature of response to PD-1 blockade in classical Hodgkin lymphoma. Overall study results and their limits: Lower diversity was observed in patients in whom nivolumab was started less than 1 year after ASCT, and these patients were excluded from later analyses so that confounding by immune reconstitution would be avoided. Trial patients achieving complete response had baseline diversity similar to newly diagnosed patients, whereas partial responders and progressors had significantly lower diversity. Baseline TCR diversity was reported as lower in newly diagnosed patients than in healthy donors, and lower still in relapsed/refractory patients. The study was restricted to a single clinical trial cohort, and the causes of repertoire differences, possibly disease activity or prior therapy, were left undefined. CD4+ but not CD8+ TCR diversity rose significantly by C4D1 (p=0.0027 vs p=0.16), most apparent in complete responders (p=0.02).

The Qiagen DNeasy kit was used to extract genomic DNA from unsorted PBMCs and from the negatively selected CD4+ and CD8+ fractions. TCR beta CDR3 regions were amplified by immunoSEQ multiplex PCR using primers annealing to V and J segments. A synthetic immune receptor repertoire was used to minimize amplification bias, and any residual bias was removed computationally once sequencing was done. For the original study's pipeline: Custom Python scripts were used to quantify repertoire diversity as the Shannon entropy index. Unsorted, CD4+ and CD8+ repertoires were examined separately, except in combined analyses, for which CD4+ and CD8+ sequences were merged in silico. A clone counted as expanded when the clone's frequency after treatment rose at least 2-fold relative to C1D1, and clones undetected at baseline were given a pseudocount of 0.5. Singleton clones were defined as clones with 0 or 1 copy at C1D1, and non-singleton clones were defined as clones with 2 or more copies. Clones expanded in unsorted samples were labelled as CD4+, CD8+ or unknown by matching protein sequences in sorted samples from the same patient. Diversity changes from C1D1 to C4D1 were tested in paired samples using Wilcoxon tests. The immuneACCESS repertoire file appears here via TCRdb, limited to in-frame rearrangements. These files lack a portion of the clones; in checked studies, under half of the deficit traces to unresolved V genes, and the cause of the others is not known. V and J calls and clone size are those listed in that table; D and trimming were worked out from the DNA. For this sample there are 50,000 or so clones; around 67% appear just once. The ten largest account for roughly 16% of the sample.

The time point label on this specimen signifies: cycle 2 day 1 (C2D1) of nivolumab. Every trial patient had relapsed after autologous stem cell transplantation, and cohorts A, B and C differed in prior brentuximab vedotin exposure. The trial cohort was composed of about 60 patients with relapsed/refractory classical Hodgkin lymphoma, for whom complete response, partial response or progressive disease was recorded as best overall response. In the multi-cohort phase II CheckMate 205 trial, trial patients received single-agent nivolumab. An independent review committee assessed best overall response using the 2007 International Working Group response criteria. PBMCs from the trial were collected at three points: immediately before nivolumab initiation (C1D1), and during therapy at cycle 2 day 1 and cycle 4 day 1. After peripheral blood was drawn into 8 mL Vacutainer Cell Preparation Tubes, PBMCs were isolated by centrifugation and then cryopreserved.

Turning to this clone: This receptor's antigen is unknown. Within one base of it there is no much larger clone, and no base qualities were kept.

From its cysteine to its phenylalanine, the CDR3 spans 14 amino acids. The read is trimmed to its CDR3 DNA, 42 bases read in frame from base 1. Between the V and J ends, shortened by 1 base and 6 bases respectively, the junction contains 12 bases. In the germline V gene, CDR1 corresponds to MDHEN and CDR2 to SYDVKM. The clonotype originates from a human donor with classical Hodgkin lymphoma. The starting material was peripheral blood mononuclear cells (PBMCs), obtained before the second cycle of nivolumab. The rearranged chain carries TRBV28 and TRBJ1-2, with an unclear D gene assignment. The CDR3 protein sequence reads: CASSLLLNRDGYTF. The nucleotides read TGTGCCAGCAGTTTATTACTCAATAGGGATGGCTACACCTTC.